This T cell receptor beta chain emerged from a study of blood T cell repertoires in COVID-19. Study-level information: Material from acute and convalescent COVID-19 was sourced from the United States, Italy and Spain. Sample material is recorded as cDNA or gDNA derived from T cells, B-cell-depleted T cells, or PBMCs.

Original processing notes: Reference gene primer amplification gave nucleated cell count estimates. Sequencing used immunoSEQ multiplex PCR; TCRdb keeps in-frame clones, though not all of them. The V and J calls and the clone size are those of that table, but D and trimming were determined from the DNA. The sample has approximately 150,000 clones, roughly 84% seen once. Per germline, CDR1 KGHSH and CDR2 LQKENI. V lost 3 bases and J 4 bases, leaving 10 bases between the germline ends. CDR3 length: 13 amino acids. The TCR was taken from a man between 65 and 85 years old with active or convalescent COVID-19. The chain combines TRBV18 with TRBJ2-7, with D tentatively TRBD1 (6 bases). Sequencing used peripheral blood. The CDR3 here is CASSPLDRYEQYF. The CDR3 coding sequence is TGTGCCAGCTCACCGCTAGACAGGTACGAGCAGTACTTC.